One sample yielded the 7 T cell receptor beta chains listed below, sequenced in a study of blood T cell repertoires in COVID-19. Assay: immunoSEQ multiplex PCR; the TCRdb copy retains only in-frame clones and omits some. Among about 66,000 clones listed, more than 70% were seen once. Specimen: peripheral blood. The receptors stem from a man aged 50 to 60 with active COVID-19.

The rearrangement joins TRBV19 to TRBJ2-2; 7 bases map to TRBD1. Germline CDR1 LNHDA, CDR2 SQIVND (reference sequence). This CDR3 region has 14 residues. The V segment lost 9 bases and the J segment 1 base; nucleotides outside the gene matches: 5. CDR3 protein: CASSWTGNTGELFF. DNA for the CDR3: TGTGCCAGCAGTTGGACAGGGAACACCGGGGAGCTGTTTTTT.

V gene TRBV27 combines with J gene TRBJ2-2; possibly TRBD1 for D (5 bases). CDR1 is MNHEY, CDR2 SMNVEV, per germline (reference sequence). V lost 4 bases and J 0 bases, leaving 9 bases between the germline ends. This CDR3 comprises 15 residues. The CDR3 sequence is CASSSGLPNTGELFF. The CDR3 DNA reads TGTGCCAGCAGTTCAGGGTTACCGAACACCGGGGAGCTGTTTTTT.

The CDR3 sequence: CASARDSKREAFF. CDR3 in DNA: TGTGCCAGCGCTCGGGACAGTAAGCGTGAAGCTTTCTTT. V is TRBV6-5 and J is TRBJ1-1; TRBD1 agrees at 7 bases. Germline V gene lookup returns CDR1 MNHEY and CDR2 SVGAGI. V dropped 8 bases and J dropped 7; count of bases not matched to a gene: 10. The CDR3 totals 13 residues.

This clone was counted only a few times. The chain employs TRBV19 and TRBJ2-7; D might be TRBD2 (5 bases). Between the trimmed V and J ends, which lost 5 bases and 6 bases, there was a span of 11 bases. CDR3 size: 12 residues. CDR1 LNHDA and CDR2 SQIVND come from the germline V gene (reference sequence). The CDR3 region is CASSWDAGEQYF. In DNA form, the CDR3 reads TGTGCCAGTAGTTGGGATGCGGGCGAGCAGTACTTC.

This chain links TRBV4-2 with TRBJ2-5; TRBD2 matches 11 bases. CDR1 is LGHNA and CDR2 is YNFKEQ in the germline V gene. The CDR3 extends over 16 amino acids. V shed 0 bases, J shed 3 bases, and the junction held 3 bases outside the gene matches. This CDR3 is CASSQDGTSGEETQYF. CDR3 in DNA: TGTGCCAGCAGCCAAGATGGGACTAGCGGAGAAGAGACCCAGTACTTC.

The rearrangement joins TRBV7-6 to TRBJ1-5; weak D call: TRBD1 (6 bases). Deletions cut 2 bases from V and 2 bases from J, with 10 bases between. CDR1 and CDR2 from the germline V gene are SGHVS and FNYEAQ. CDR3 length equals 15 residues. CDR3 bases: TGTGCCAGCAGCTTAACCCCAGGGGGCAATCAGCCCCAGCATTTT. Protein product: CASSLTPGGNQPQHF.

This clone appeared once. In DNA form, the CDR3 reads TGTGCCAGCAGCCAAGAGTATTTGAGTGAGGACTATGGCTACACCTTC. Translating gives CASSQEYLSEDYGYTF. The chain links TRBV14 to TRBJ1-2; no firm D call. V lost 0 bases to trimming and J lost 3 bases, with 14 bases between them. This CDR3 region has 16 residues. CDR1 is SGHDN and CDR2 is FVKESK in the germline V gene.